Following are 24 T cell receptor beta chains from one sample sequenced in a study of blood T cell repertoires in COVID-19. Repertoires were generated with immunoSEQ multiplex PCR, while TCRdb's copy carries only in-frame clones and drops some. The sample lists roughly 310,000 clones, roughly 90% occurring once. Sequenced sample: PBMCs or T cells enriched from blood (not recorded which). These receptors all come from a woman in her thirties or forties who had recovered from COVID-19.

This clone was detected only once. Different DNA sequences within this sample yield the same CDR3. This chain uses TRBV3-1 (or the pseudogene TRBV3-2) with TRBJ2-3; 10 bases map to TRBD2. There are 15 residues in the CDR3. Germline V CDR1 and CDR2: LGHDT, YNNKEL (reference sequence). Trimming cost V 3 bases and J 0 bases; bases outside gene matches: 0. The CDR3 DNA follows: TGTGCCAGCAGCCAGACTAGCGGGAGCACAGATACGCAGTATTTT. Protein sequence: CASSQTSGSTDTQYF.

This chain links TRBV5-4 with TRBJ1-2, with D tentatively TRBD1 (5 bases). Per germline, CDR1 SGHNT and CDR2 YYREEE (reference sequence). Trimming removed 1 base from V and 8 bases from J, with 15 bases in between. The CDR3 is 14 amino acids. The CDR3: CASSLTGGYEGYTF. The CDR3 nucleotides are TGTGCCAGCAGCTTGACCGGGGGTTATGAGGGCTACACCTTC.

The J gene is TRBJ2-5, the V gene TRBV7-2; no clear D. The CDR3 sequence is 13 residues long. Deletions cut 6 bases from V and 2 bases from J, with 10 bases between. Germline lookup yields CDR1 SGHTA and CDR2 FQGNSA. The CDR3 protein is CASSSLVQETQYF. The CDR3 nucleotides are TGTGCCAGCAGTTCCTTAGTGCAAGAGACCCAGTACTTC.

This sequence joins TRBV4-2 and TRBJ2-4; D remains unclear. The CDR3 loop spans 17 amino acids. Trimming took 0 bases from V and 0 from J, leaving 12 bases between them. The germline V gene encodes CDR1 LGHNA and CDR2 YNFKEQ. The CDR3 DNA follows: TGTGCCAGCAGCCAAGAATTCCAAAATTTAGCCAAAAACATTCAGTACTTC. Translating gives CASSQEFQNLAKNIQYF.

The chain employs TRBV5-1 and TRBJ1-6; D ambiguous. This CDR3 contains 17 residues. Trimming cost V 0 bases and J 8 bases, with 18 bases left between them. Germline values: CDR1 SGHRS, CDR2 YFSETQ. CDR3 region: CASSLVPGAAIDSPLHF. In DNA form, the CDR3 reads TGCGCCAGCAGCTTGGTACCCGGCGCGGCTATCGATTCACCCCTCCACTTT.

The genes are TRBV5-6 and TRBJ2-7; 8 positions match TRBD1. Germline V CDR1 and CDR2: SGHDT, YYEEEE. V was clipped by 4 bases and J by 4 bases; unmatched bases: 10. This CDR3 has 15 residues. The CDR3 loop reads CASSLFGQGGYEQYF. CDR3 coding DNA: TGTGCCAGCAGCCTATTCGGACAGGGTGGGTACGAGCAGTACTTC.

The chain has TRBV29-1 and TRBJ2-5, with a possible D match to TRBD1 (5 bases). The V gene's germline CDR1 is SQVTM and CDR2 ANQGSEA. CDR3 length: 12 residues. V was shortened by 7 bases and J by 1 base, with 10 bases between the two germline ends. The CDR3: CSEGQIQETQYF. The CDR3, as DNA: TGCAGCGAAGGACAAATCCAAGAGACCCAGTACTTC.

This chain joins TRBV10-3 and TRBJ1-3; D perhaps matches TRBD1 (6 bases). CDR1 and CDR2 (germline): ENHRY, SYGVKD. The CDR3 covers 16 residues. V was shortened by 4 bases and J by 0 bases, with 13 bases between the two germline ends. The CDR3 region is CAISAVRQDSGNTIYF. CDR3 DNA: TGTGCCATCAGTGCTGTACGACAGGACTCTGGAAACACCATATATTTT.

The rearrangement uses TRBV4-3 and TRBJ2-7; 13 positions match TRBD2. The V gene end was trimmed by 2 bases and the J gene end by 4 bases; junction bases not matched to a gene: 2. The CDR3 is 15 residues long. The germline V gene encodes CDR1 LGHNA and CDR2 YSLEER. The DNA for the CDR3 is TGCGCCAGCAGCCAAAGGACTAGCGGGGGTTACGAGCAGTACTTC. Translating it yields CASSQRTSGGYEQYF.

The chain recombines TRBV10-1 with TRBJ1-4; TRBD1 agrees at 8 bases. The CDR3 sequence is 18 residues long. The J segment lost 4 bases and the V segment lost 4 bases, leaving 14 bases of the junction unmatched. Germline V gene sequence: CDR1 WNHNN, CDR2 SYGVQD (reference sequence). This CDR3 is CASSVFPGQEVFNEKLFF. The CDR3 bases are TGCGCCAGCAGTGTGTTCCCGGGACAGGAGGTATTTAATGAAAAACTGTTTTTT.

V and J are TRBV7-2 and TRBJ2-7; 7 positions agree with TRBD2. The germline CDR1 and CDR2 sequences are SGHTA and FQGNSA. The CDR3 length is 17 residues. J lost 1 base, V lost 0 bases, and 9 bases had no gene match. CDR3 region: CASSLASSGGGSYEQYF. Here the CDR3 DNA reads TGTGCCAGCAGCTTAGCCTCTAGCGGTGGTGGTTCCTACGAGCAGTACTTC.

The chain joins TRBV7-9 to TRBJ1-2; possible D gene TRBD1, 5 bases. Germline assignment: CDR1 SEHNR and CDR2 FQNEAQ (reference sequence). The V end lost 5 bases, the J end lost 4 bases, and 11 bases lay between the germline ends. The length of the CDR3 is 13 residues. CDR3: CASSRDSPYGYTF. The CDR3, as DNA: TGTGCCAGCAGCCGGGACTCCCCCTATGGCTACACCTTC.

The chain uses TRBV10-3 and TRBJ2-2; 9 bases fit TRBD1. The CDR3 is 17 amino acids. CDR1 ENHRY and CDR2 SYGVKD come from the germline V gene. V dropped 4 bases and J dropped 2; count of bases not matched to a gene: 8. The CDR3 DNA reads TGTGCCATCAGTGGGGGGACAGGGCGGCCCAACACCGGGGAGCTGTTTTTT. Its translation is CAISGGTGRPNTGELFF.

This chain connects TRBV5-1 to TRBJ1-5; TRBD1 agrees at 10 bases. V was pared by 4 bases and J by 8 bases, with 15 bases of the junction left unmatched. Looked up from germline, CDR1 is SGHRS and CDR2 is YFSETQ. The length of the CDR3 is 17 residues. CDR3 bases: TGCGCCAGCAGCGGGGGGGACAGGGGCCTTGGAAGTGAGCCCCAGCATTTT. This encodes CASSGGDRGLGSEPQHF.

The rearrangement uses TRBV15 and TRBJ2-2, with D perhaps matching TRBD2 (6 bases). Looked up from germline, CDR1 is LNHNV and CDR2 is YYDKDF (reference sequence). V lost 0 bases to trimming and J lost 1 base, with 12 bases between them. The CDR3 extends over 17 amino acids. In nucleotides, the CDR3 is TGTGCCACCAGCAGAGATCGAACGGGACTGAACACCGGGGAGCTGTTTTTT. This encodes CATSRDRTGLNTGELFF.

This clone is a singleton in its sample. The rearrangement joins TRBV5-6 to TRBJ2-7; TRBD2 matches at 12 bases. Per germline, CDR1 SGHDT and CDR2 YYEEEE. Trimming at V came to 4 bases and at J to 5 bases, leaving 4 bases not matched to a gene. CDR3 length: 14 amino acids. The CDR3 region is CASSRLAGDNEQYF. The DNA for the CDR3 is TGTGCCAGCAGCAGACTAGCGGGAGACAACGAGCAGTACTTC.

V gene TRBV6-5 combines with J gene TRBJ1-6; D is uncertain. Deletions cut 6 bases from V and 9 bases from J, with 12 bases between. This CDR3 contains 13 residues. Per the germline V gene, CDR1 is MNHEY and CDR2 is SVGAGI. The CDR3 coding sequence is TGTGCCAGCAGGGGAGACATGGCTTCACCCCTCCACTTT. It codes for CASRGDMASPLHF.

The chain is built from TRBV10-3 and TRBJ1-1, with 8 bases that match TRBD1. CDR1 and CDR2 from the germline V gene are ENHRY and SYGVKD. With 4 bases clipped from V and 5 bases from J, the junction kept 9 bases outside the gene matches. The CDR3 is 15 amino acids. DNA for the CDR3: TGTGCCATCAGTGGGCAACAGGGGGTCGGGACTGAAGCTTTCTTT. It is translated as CAISGQQGVGTEAFF.

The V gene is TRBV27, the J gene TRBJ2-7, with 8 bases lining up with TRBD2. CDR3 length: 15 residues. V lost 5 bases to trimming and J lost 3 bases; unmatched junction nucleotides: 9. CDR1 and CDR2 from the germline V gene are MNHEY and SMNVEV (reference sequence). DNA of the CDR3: TGTGCCAGCAGTGCTGCCGGGACTAGTCGCTACGAGCAGTACTTC. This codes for CASSAAGTSRYEQYF.

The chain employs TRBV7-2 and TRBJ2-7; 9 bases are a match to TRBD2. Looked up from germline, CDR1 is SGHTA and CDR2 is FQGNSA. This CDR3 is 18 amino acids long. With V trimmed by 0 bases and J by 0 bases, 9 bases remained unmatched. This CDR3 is CASSLANSGGFSSYEQYF. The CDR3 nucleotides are TGTGCCAGCAGCTTAGCGAATAGCGGGGGCTTTAGCTCCTACGAGCAGTACTTC.

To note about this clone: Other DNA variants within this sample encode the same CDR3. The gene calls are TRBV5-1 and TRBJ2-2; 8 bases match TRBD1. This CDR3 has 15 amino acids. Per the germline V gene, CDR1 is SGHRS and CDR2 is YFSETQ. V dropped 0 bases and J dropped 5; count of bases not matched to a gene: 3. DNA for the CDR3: TGCGCCAGCAGCTTGGGGACAGGGAGAACCGGGGAGCTGTTTTTT. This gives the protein CASSLGTGRTGELFF.

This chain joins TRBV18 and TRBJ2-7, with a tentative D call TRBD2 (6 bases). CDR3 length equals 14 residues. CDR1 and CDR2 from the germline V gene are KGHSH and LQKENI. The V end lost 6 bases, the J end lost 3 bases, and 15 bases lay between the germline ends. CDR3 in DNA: TGTGCCAGCTCCTCAGGGAGGTACTACTACGAGCAGTACTTC. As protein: CASSSGRYYYEQYF.

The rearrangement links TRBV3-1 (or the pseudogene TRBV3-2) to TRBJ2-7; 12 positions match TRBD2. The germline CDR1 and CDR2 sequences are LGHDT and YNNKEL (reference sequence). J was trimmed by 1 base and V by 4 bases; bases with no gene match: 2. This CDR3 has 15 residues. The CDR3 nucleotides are TGTGCCAGCAGCCTACTAGCGGGGGGTTCCTACGAGCAGTACTTC. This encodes CASSLLAGGSYEQYF.

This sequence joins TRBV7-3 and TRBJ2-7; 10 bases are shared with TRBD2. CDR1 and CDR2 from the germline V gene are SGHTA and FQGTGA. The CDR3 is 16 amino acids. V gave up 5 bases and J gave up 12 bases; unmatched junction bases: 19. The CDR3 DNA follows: TGTGCCAGCAGCCAACTAGGACTAGCGGATATCTCCGAGGGGTACTTC. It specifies CASSQLGLADISEGYF.